This is a list of T cell receptor beta chains from one sample in a study of control samples from healthy donors and cancer patients. Some clones are missing from TCRdb's copy, which holds only in-frame ones; the method was immunoSEQ multiplex PCR. The repertoire holds tens of thousands of clones, around 94% seen once, with around 0.8% in the top ten. Material for sequencing was PBMCs. All receptors derive from a man aged 25-40 years with colorectal cancer. Both conserved end residues are part of each CDR3. The D gene is left open where the match is weak. Clone size, where shown, is once, few, many, or a class for clones that have expanded.

v_call	clone_size	d_call	j_call	cdr3_aa	cdr3_nt
TRBV5-1	few	TRBD1	TRBJ1-3	CASMGQGASGNTIYF	TGCGCCAGCATGGGACAGGGGGCCTCTGGAAACACCATATATTTT
TRBV11-2	.	.	TRBJ2-1	CASSLVRGSYNEQFF	TGTGCCAGCAGCTTAGTTCGGGGCTCCTACAATGAGCAGTTCTTC
TRBV19	.	.	TRBJ1-6	CASSARDRGRNSPLHF	TGTGCCAGTAGTGCCCGGGACCGTGGACGGAATTCACCCCTCCACTTT
TRBV11-2	.	.	TRBJ1-6	CASSPNPWATSPLHF	TGTGCCAGCAGCCCGAATCCCTGGGCTACTTCACCCCTCCACTTT
TRBV24-1	.	.	TRBJ2-2	CATSDPDSLTGELFF	TGTGCCACCAGTGATCCGGACAGCCTCACCGGGGAGCTGTTTTTT
TRBV6-2/TRBV6-3	.	.	TRBJ2-1	CASSRRGGPDNEQFF	TGTGCCAGCAGTCGTAGGGGGGGGCCCGACAATGAGCAGTTCTTC
TRBV11-2	.	TRBD1	TRBJ1-2	CASSLAGGLGYTF	TGTGCCAGCAGCTTAGCAGGGGGCCTAGGCTACACCTTC
TRBV4-3	.	.	TRBJ1-2	CASSQDWGTGSTF	.
TRBV15	.	.	TRBJ1-5	CATSRVGRIDQPQHF	TGTGCCACCAGCAGAGTCGGGAGGATAGATCAGCCCCAGCATTTT
TRBV5-1	.	TRBD1	TRBJ1-1	CASSWTGGGTEAFF	TGCGCCAGCAGCTGGACAGGGGGCGGCACTGAAGCTTTCTTT
TRBV2	.	TRBD2	TRBJ2-1	CASRGLGRHNEQFF	TGTGCCAGCAGGGGACTAGGGAGGCACAATGAGCAGTTCTTC
TRBV12-3/TRBV12-4	few	TRBD1	TRBJ1-5	CASSGGGGQPQHF	TGTGCCAGCAGTGGAGGGGGCGGTCAGCCCCAGCATTTT
TRBV18	.	.	TRBJ2-7	CASSKDRSYEQYF	TGTGCCAGCTCAAAGGACCGATCCTACGAGCAGTACTTC
TRBV24-1	.	TRBD1	TRBJ2-7	CATADRGGYEQYF	TGTGCCACCGCAGACAGGGGTGGCTACGAGCAGTACTTC
TRBV4-3	once	.	TRBJ1-1	CASSQDIGQGRTEAFF	TGCGCCAGCAGCCAGGATATCGGTCAGGGTCGGACTGAAGCTTTCTTT
TRBV7-9	.	.	TRBJ1-2	CASRPDTNYGYTF	TGTGCCAGCAGACCAGACACGAACTATGGCTACACCTTC
TRBV27	.	.	TRBJ2-2	CASNPSNTGELFF	TGTGCCAGCAACCCCTCGAACACCGGGGAGCTGTTTTTT
TRBV5-5	.	.	TRBJ1-3	CASSLQLTGNTIYF	TGTGCCAGCAGCTTACAATTGACTGGAAACACCATATATTTT
TRBV5-5	.	.	TRBJ2-2	CASSITPTGELFF	TGTGCCAGCAGCATCACGCCAACCGGGGAGCTGTTTTTT
TRBV15	.	.	TRBJ1-2	CATSRDKVTVYGYTF	TGTGCCACCAGCAGAGATAAGGTGACAGTCTATGGCTACACCTTC
TRBV15	.	TRBD1	TRBJ2-5	CATSSLTGTGGETQYF	TGTGCCACCAGCAGTTTAACCGGGACAGGGGGAGAGACCCAGTACTTC